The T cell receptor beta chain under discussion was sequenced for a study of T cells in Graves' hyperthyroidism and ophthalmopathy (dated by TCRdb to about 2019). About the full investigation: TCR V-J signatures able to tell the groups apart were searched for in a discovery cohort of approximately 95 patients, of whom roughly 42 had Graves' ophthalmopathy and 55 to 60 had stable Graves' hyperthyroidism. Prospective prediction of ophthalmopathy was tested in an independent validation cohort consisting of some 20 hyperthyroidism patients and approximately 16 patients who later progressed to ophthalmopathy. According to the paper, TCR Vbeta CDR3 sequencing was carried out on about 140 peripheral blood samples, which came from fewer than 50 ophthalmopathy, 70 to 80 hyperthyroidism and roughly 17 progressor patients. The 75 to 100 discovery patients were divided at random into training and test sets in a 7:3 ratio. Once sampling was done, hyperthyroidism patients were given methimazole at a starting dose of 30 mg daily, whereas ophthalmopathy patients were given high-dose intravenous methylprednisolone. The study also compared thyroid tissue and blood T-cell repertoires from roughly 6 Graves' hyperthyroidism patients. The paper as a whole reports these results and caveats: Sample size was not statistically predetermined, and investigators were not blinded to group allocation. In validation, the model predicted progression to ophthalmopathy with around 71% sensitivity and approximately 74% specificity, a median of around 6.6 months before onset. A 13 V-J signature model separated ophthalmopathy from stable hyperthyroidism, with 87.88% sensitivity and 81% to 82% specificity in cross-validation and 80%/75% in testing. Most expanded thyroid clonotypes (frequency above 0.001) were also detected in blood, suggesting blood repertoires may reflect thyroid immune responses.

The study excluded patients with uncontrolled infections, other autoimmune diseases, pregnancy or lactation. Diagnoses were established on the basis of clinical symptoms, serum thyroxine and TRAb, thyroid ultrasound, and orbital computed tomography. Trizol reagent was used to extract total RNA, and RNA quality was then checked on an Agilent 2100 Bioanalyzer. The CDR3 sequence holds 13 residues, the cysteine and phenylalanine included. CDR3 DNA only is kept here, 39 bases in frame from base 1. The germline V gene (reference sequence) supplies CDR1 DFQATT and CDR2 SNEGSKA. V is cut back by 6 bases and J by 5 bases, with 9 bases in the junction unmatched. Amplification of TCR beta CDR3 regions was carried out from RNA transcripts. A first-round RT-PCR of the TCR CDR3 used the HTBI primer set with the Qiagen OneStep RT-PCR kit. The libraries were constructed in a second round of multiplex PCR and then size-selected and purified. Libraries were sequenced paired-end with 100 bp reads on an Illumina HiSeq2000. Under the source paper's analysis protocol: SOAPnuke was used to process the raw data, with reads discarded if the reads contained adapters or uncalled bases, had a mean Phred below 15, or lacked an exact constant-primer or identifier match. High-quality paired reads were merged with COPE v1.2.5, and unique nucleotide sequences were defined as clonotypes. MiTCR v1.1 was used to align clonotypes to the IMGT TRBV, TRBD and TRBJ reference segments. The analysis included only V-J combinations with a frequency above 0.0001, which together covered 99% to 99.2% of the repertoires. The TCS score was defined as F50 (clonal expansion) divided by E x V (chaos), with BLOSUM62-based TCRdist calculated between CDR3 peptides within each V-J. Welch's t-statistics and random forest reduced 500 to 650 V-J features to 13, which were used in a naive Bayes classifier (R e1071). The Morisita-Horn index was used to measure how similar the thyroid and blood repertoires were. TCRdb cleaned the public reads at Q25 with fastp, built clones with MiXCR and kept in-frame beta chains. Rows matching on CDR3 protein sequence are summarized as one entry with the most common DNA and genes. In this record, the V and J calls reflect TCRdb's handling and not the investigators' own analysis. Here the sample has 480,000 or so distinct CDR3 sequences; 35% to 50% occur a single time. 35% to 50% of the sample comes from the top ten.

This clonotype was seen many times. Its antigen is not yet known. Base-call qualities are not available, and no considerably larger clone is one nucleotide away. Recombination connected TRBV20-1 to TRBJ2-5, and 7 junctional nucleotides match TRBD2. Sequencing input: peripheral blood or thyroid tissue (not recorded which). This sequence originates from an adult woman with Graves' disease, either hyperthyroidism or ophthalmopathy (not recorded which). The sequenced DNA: TGCAGTGCCCCTCCTAGCGGAAAGGAGACCCAGTACTTC. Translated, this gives CSAPPSGKETQYF.